The present T cell receptor (beta chain) was sequenced within a study of T cells in localized non-small cell lung cancer. Points from the study as a whole: The study detected a median about 57 of the top 100 tumor clones in adjacent lung.

Assay: immunoSEQ multiplex PCR; the TCRdb copy retains only in-frame clones and omits some. Of around 7,200 clones listed, 80% to 95% are singletons. With regard to this clone: The antigen is undetermined.

The source was peripheral blood, collected before any cancer treatment. This receptor was obtained from a woman aged 40-70 years with stage I lung adenocarcinoma.

CDR3: CASQVSSSYNSPLHF. The CDR3 nucleotides read TGTGCCAGTCAGGTCTCCAGCTCCTATAATTCACCCCTCCACTTT. V and J are TRBV19 and TRBJ1-6, with no clear D. Germline V CDR1 and CDR2: LNHDA, SQIVND (reference sequence). This CDR3 contains 15 residues. Trimming took 8 bases from V and 0 from J, leaving 11 bases between them.